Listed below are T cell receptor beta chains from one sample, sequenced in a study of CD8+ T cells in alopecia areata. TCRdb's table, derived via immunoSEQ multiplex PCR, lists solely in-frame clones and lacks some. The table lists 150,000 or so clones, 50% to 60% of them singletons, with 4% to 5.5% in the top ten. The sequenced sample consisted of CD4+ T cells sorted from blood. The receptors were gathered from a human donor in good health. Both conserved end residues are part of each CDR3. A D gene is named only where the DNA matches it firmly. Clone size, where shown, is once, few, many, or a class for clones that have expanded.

CASSRGGAETEAFF TGTGCCAGCAGCCGTGGAGGGGCTGAGACTGAAGCTTTCTTT TRBJ1-1 - TRBV7-9 - 14
CSVKGVYEQYF TGCAGCGTGAAAGGAGTCTACGAGCAGTACTTC TRBJ2-7 - TRBV29-1 - 11
CSVDTLQRDRHEQYF TGCAGCGTTGATACTCTACAAAGGGACAGACACGAGCAGTACTTC TRBJ2-7 - TRBV29-1 TRBD1 15
CASSSLSYEQYF TGCGCCAGCAGCTCGCTTAGCTACGAGCAGTACTTC TRBJ2-7 few TRBV4-1 - 12
CASTFNRARDGANVLTF TGTGCCAGCACTTTCAACAGGGCGCGTGATGGGGCCAACGTCCTGACTTTC TRBJ2-6 - TRBV27 - 17
CASSQDWSDTQYF TGTGCCAGCAGCCAAGATTGGTCAGATACGCAGTATTTT TRBJ2-3 few TRBV4-2 - 13
CASSWGQGANQPQHF TGTGCCAGCAGCTGGGGGCAGGGGGCGAATCAGCCCCAGCATTTT TRBJ1-5 - TRBV5-6 TRBD1 15
CASSQGVVGELFF TGTGCCAGCAGTCAGGGGGTCGTAGGGGAGCTGTTTTTT TRBJ2-2 - TRBV6-5 TRBD1 13
CAWSSMYNEQFF TGTGCCTGGAGTTCTATGTACAATGAGCAGTTCTTC TRBJ2-1 few TRBV30 - 12
CDRESRYEQYF TGTGATCGGGAGTCTCGCTACGAGCAGTACTTC TRBJ2-7 - TRBV11-2 - 11
CASSLKGETQYF TGTGCCAGCTCTTTAAAGGGGGAGACCCAGTACTTC TRBJ2-5 - TRBV27 - 12
CASSLEALWGRGNTEAFF TGTGCCAGCAGCTTAGAAGCCCTTTGGGGGAGGGGGAACACTGAAGCTTTCTTT TRBJ1-1 - TRBV7-9 - 18
CASSLSRTRDTQYF TGTGCCAGTAGTCTAAGTCGGACACGAGATACGCAGTATTTT TRBJ2-3 few TRBV19 - 14
CASSISGSTDTQYF TGCGCCAGCAGCATTAGCGGGTCGACAGATACGCAGTATTTT TRBJ2-3 few TRBV5-1 TRBD2 14
CAAASGGSGANVLTF TGCGCCGCCGCCAGCGGGGGCTCTGGGGCCAACGTCCTGACTTTC TRBJ2-6 - TRBV4-1 TRBD2 15
CSVGWDSNNYGYTF TGCAGCGTTGGGTGGGACTCTAATAACTATGGCTACACCTTC TRBJ1-2 once TRBV29-1 - 14
CSVCGRQGDTEAFF TGCAGCGTTTGTGGGAGGCAGGGTGACACTGAAGCTTTCTTT TRBJ1-1 - TRBV29-1 - 14
CASSEAAWGANGYTF TGTGCCAGCAGTGAGGCTGCTTGGGGCGCGAATGGCTACACCTTC TRBJ1-2 - TRBV2 - 15
CASGLAGVVDEQFF TGTGCCAGCGGTCTAGCGGGAGTGGTCGATGAGCAGTTCTTC TRBJ2-1 - TRBV28 TRBD2 14
CASSRDRGRRETQYF TGCGCCAGCAGCCGTGACAGGGGGCGCCGAGAGACCCAGTACTTC TRBJ2-5 few TRBV5-1 TRBD1 15
CSVGDLSYEQYF TGCAGCGTTGGAGACCTCTCCTACGAGCAGTACTTC TRBJ2-7 - TRBV29-1 - 12
CATRQGAYEQYF TGCGCCACGAGGCAGGGGGCCTACGAGCAGTACTTC TRBJ2-7 - TRBV29-1 TRBD1 12
CASSLETGAYEQYF TGTGCCAGCAGTTTAGAGACAGGCGCCTACGAGCAGTACTTC TRBJ2-7 - TRBV28 - 14
CASSQSWTEKALGANVLTF TGCGCCAGCAGCCAATCCTGGACAGAGAAGGCCCTCGGGGCCAACGTCCTGACTTTC TRBJ2-6 - TRBV4-1 - 19
CASSFSLSTGELFF TGTGCCAGCAGCTTTTCGCTGAGCACCGGGGAGCTGTTTTTT TRBJ2-2 - TRBV7-2 - 14
CASSEGINNYGYTF TGTGCCAGCAGTGAAGGGATCAATAACTATGGCTACACCTTC TRBJ1-2 once TRBV25-1 - 14